This T cell receptor (beta chain) was sequenced during a study of T-cell reconstitution after alpha-beta-depleted transplantation in children. Study-level findings and limits: Certain patients had high TCRbeta diversity at day 60, and it came from recipient T cells and thymic progenitors that survived. Reported findings indicate that, about two months after transplant, alpha-beta T cells came from several hundred expanded clones, which were derived from non-depleted graft cells. The authors attributed T-cell counts and diversity one year after transplant mostly to newly produced T cells.

In its sample, this clonotype was seen a few times. Its cognate antigen is unknown. The CDR3 totals 15 residues. Trimming took 5 bases from V and 2 from J, leaving 14 bases between them. During its preparation, the TCRbeta library received unique molecular identifiers. TCRdb passed the PCR reads through MiXCR, listing each CDR3 protein once. The data hold 600,000 to 700,000 distinct CDR3 sequences, with less than 15% observed a single time. The sequencing here drew on PBMCs, taken before TCRalphabeta/CD19-depleted stem cell transplant. This sequence joins TRBV12-3 or TRBV12-4 and TRBJ2-3; possibly TRBD1 for D (6 bases). The TCR originated in a girl aged 2 to 10 with congenital amegakaryocytic thrombocytopenia, due to receive a stem cell transplant. CDR3 bases: TGTGCCAGCAGTCACTCAGGGGCAAACACAGATACGCAGTATTTT. It yields the protein CASSHSGANTDTQYF.